This T cell receptor (beta chain) emerged from a study of PD-L1 blockade in urothelial cancer (dated by TCRdb to about 2017). Study-level background: Therapy was started around 2014 for all patients, and atezolizumab 1,200 mg was administered intravenously every 3 weeks. The study, an exploratory multi-omic analysis, examined somatic, immune and clinical correlates of response to PD-L1 blockade with atezolizumab in urothelial cancer. Durable clinical benefit was defined as a progression-free survival longer than 6 months, and TCR features were additionally tested against progression-free survival and overall survival. In the same patients who had TCR sequencing, pretreatment tumors also underwent whole exome sequencing and RNA sequencing. Blood samples gave median yields of around 140,000 T cells and over 80,000 unique TCRs, along with a median clonality of 0.080. TCR sequencing covered pretreatment tumor samples and matched, serially collected peripheral blood taken before and after atezolizumab treatment. Blood samples were analyzed at 3 weeks after treatment start (second dose) and at 6 weeks after treatment start. An ECOG performance status of 0 or 1 was recorded for the patients, and 0 to 3 prior chemotherapy regimens had been received by the patients. About 85% of the roughly 29 patients were males with bladder-origin urothelial cancer, and about 60% of the roughly 29 reported a prior smoking history. Durable clinical benefit was achieved by nine patients and was not achieved by 20 patients. Pretreatment blood TCR-seq was available for twenty-nine patients, at least one posttreatment blood collection was obtained for approximately 25 patients, and tumor TCR-seq was available for approximately 25 patients.

This clone appeared a few times. It lacks a known antigen. No per-base quality is available; no much larger clone lies one base away. Synthetic TCR analog templates were spiked into each PCR so that absolute template abundance could be estimated from read counts. The immunoSEQ assay used bias-controlled V and J gene primers to amplify TCRbeta CDR3 regions from genomic DNA. Rearranged TCRbeta segments were sequenced at approximately 20X coverage. Concerning the study's data processing: Clustering was used to correct sequencing errors, and CDR3s were annotated against IMGT to assign V, D and J genes. Only productive TCRbeta rearrangements were used in downstream analyses, excluding out-of-frame or stop-codon sequences. Clonality was calculated as one minus the Shannon entropy normalized by the log of the number of unique productive sequences. Clones differing between time points or between blood and tumor were identified using Fisher's exact test with Benjamini-Hochberg correction, with an adjusted p below 0.01 applied as the threshold. TCRdb retrieved this table from immuneACCESS and kept in-frame rearrangements only. Not all clones are present; in checked studies, unresolved V genes account for under half, and no reason is known for the remainder. Clone size and V and J calls were adopted from that table, with D and trimming inferred from the DNA. This sample comprises approximately 56,000 clones, approximately 83% of them detected only once. The top ten constitute about a sixth of the sample.

The CDR3, from cysteine to phenylalanine, totals 18 residues. Only the CDR3 DNA is retained, 54 bases long and in frame from the first base. Clipping removes 1 base from V and 4 bases from J, with 10 as the unmatched junction base count. The germline V gene (reference sequence) provides CDR1 LNHNV and CDR2 YYDKDF. According to the study, the label for this sample's time point signals: pretreatment peripheral blood. The cohort comprised about 30 patients with locally advanced or metastatic urothelial carcinoma treated at Memorial Sloan Kettering on a trial protocol. Peripheral blood mononuclear cells were collected pretreatment and during treatment, with between 1 and 8 total time points obtained per patient. The Qiagen DNeasy Blood extraction kit was used to purify genomic DNA from total PBMCs and tumor samples. Collected pretreatment and during treatment, PBMCs were isolated and stored as previously described.

Study-level results and caveats: A pretreatment peripheral blood TCR clonality below the median was linked to improved progression-free and overall survival. Greater expansion of tumor-associated TCR clones in peripheral blood 3 weeks after the start of treatment was observed in patients with durable benefit (n of about 24, p = 0.022). Small sample size (n ≈ 30) and many exploratory analyses mean the results are intended to be hypothesis-generating.

The V and J genes are TRBV15 and TRBJ2-6, and TRBD1 aligns with 7 junction nucleotides. The source was PBMCs, collected around atezolizumab (anti-PD-L1) treatment. The TCR was taken from a man between 65 and 80 years old with urothelial cancer. The CDR3 region has the sequence CATSRVRGQVSGANVLTF. The DNA is as follows: TGTGCCACCAGCAGAGTACGAGGACAGGTGTCGGGGGCCAACGTCCTGACTTTC.